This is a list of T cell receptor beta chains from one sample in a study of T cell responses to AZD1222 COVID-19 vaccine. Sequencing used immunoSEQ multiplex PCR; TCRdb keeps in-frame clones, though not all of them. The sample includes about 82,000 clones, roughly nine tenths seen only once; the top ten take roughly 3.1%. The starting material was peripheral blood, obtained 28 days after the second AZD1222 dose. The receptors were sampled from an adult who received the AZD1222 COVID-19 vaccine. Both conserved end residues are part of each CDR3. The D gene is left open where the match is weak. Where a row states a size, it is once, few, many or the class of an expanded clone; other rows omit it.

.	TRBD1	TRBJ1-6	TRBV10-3	TGTGCCATCAGTTCCCGGGCCCAGGGGGATTCACCCCTCCACTTT	CAISSRAQGDSPLHF
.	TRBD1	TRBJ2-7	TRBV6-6	TGTGCCAGCAGTTACCAGGGACAGGGCCGGGGGGAGCAGTACTTC	CASSYQGQGRGEQYF
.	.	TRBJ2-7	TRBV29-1	TGCAGCGTTGAGGGGCAGACTAGCTCCTACGAGCAGTACTTC	CSVEGQTSSYEQYF
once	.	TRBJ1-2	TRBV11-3	TGTGCCAGCAGTGTCAGGGGCGGCACCCCAAGTAGCACCTTC	CASSVRGGTPSSTF
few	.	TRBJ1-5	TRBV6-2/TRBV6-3	TGTGCCAGCAGTTACCCAGGGGCGCATCAGCCCCAGCATTTT	CASSYPGAHQPQHF
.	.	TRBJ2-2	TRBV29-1	TGCAGCGTTGAAGAGGGGAGGCTGAACACCGGGGAGCTGTTTTTT	CSVEEGRLNTGELFF
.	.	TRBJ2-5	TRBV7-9	TGTGCCAGCAGCTTAAAAGAGACCCAGTACTTC	CASSLKETQYF
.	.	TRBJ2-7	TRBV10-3	TGTGCCATCAGTGCGGCGGGTAGCTCCTACGAGCAGTACTTC	CAISAAGSSYEQYF
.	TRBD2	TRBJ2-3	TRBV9	TGTGCCAGCAGCGTAGGCGGGGGGGCAGATACGCAGTATTTT	CASSVGGGADTQYF
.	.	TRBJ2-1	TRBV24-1	TGTGCCACCAGTGACCGGGGTGCAAGCAATGAGCAGTTCTTC	CATSDRGASNEQFF
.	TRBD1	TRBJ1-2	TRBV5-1	TGCGCCAGCAGCTTGGGACAGGGGGCTCGCTATGGCTACACCTTC	CASSLGQGARYGYTF
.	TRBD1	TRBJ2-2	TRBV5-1	TGCGCCAGCAGCAACGGACAGGTGAACACCGGGGAGCTGTTTTTT	CASSNGQVNTGELFF
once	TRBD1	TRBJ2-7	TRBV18	TGTGCCAGCTCACCGACAGGGCATTCCTACGAGCAGTACTTC	CASSPTGHSYEQYF
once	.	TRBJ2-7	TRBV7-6	TGTGCCAGCAGCTTAGACCCAGCCTACGAGCAGTACTTC	CASSLDPAYEQYF
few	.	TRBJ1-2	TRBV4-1	TGCGCCAGCAGCCATATTCAGGTAGGGTATGGCTACACCTTC	CASSHIQVGYGYTF
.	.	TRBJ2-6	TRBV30	TGTGCCAGCCATCAGGGTGGAGGGGCCAACGTCCTGACTTTC	CASHQGGGANVLTF
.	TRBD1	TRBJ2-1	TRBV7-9	TGTGCCAGCAGCTTGATAGGGGGCAGTGAGCAGTTCTTC	CASSLIGGSEQFF
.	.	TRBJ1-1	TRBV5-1	TGCGCCAGCAGCTTGGCCGGGGGGCCCACTGAAGCTTTCTTT	CASSLAGGPTEAFF
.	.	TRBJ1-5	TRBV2	TGTGCCAGTAGTAGTAAGGCAAATCAGCCCCAGCATTTT	CASSSKANQPQHF
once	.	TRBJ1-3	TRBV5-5	TGTGCCAGCAGCGACAGGCAAGGAAACACCATATATTTT	CASSDRQGNTIYF
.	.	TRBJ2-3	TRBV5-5	TGTGCCAGCAGGGCTATCCAGGTTAGAGATACGCAGTATTTT	CASRAIQVRDTQYF
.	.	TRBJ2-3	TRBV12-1	TGTGCCAGCTTCCGACTTCAGCGGGGGGATAGCACAGATACGCAGTATTTT	CASFRLQRGDSTDTQYF